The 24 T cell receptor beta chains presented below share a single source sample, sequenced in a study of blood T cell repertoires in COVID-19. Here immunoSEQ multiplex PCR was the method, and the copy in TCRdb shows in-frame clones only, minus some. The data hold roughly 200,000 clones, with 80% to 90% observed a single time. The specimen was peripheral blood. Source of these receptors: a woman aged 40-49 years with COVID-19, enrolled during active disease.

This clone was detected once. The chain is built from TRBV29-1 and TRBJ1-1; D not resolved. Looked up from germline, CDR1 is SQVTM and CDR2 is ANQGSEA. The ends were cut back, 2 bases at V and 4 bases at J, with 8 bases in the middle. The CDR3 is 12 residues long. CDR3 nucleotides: TGCAGCGTTGAAATAGTGAGCACTGAAGCTTTCTTT. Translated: CSVEIVSTEAFF.

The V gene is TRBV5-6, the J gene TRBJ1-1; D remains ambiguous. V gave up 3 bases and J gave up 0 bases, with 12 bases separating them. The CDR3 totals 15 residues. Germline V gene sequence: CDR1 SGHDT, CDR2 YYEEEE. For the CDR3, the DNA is TGTGCCAGCAGCTCCGCTCCTACTATGAACACTGAAGCTTTCTTT. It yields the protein CASSSAPTMNTEAFF.

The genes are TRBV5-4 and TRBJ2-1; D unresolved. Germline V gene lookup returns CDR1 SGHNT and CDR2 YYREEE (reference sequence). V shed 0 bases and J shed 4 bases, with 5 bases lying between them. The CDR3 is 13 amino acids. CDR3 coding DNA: TGTGCCAGCAGCTTGGAACTTTACAATGAGCAGTTCTTC. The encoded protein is CASSLELYNEQFF.

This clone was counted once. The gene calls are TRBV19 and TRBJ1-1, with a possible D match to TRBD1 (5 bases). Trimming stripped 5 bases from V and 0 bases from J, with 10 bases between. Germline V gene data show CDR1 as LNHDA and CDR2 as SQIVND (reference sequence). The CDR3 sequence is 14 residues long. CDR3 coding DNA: TGTGCCAGTAGTGTGCTGACAGTGAACACTGAAGCTTTCTTT. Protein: CASSVLTVNTEAFF.

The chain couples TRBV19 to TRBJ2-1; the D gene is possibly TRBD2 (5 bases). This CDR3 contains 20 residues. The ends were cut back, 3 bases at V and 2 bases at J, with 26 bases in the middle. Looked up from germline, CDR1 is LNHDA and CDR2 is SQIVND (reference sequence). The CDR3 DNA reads TGTGCCAGTAGTATGGATGAGGGCCGGAGAGGATTGACTACCTACAATGAGCAGTTCTTC. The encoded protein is CASSMDEGRRGLTTYNEQFF.

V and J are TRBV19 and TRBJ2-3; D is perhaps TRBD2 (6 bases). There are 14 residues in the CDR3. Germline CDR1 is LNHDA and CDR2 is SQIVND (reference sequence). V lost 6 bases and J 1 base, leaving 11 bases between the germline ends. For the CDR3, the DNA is TGTGCCAGTAGGCGGGACCTTCGCACAGATACGCAGTATTTT. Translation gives CASRRDLRTDTQYF. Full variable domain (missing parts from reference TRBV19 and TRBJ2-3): DGGITQSPKYLFRKEGQNVTLSCEQNLNHDAMYWYRQDPGQGLRLIYYSQIVNDFQKGDIAEGYSVSREKKESFPLTVTSAQKNPTAFYLCASRRDLRTDTQYFGPGTRLTVL.

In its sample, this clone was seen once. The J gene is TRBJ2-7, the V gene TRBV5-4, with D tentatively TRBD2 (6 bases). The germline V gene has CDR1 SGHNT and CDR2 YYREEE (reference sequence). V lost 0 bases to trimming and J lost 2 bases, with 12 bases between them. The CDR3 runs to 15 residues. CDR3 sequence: CASSLGSGLAYEQYF. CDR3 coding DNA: TGTGCCAGCAGCTTGGGGTCGGGACTTGCCTACGAGCAGTACTTC.

The chain's CDR3 is CASSQVGQKNTGELFF. CDR3 bases: TGTGCCAGCAGCCAAGTTGGACAGAAGAACACCGGGGAGCTGTTTTTT. The chain carries TRBV3-1 (or the pseudogene TRBV3-2) and TRBJ2-2, with D perhaps TRBD1 (6 bases). Germline assignment: CDR1 LGHDT and CDR2 YNNKEL (reference sequence). CDR3 size: 16 residues. The germline V and J ends were trimmed by 1 base and 1 base, with 10 bases remaining between them.

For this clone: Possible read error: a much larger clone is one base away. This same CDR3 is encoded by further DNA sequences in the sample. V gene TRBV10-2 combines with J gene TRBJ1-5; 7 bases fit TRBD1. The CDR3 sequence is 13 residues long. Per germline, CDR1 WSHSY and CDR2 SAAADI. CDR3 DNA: TGTGCCAGCAGTACAGGGGAGCATCAGCCCCAGCATTTT. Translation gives CASSTGEHQPQHF.

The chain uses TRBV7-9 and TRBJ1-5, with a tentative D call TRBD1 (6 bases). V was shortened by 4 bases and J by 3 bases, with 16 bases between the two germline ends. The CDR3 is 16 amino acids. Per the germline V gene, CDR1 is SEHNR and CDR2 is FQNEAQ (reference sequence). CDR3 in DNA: TGTGCCAGCAGCTCCGAGTTACAGGGATACAATCAGCCCCAGCATTTT. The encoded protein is CASSSELQGYNQPQHF.

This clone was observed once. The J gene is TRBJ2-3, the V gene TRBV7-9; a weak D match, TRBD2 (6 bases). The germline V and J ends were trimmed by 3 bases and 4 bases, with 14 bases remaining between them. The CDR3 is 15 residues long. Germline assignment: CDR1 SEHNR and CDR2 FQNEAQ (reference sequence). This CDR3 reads CASSFSRGGADTQYF. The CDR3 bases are TGTGCCAGCAGCTTCTCCCGAGGAGGGGCAGATACGCAGTATTTT.

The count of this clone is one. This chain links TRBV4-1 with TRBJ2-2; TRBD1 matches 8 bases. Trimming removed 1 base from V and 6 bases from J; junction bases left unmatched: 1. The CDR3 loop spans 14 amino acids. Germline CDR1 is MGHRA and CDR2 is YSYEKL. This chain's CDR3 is CASSQGTGPGELFF. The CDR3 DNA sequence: TGCGCCAGCAGCCAAGGGACAGGGCCCGGGGAGCTGTTTTTT.

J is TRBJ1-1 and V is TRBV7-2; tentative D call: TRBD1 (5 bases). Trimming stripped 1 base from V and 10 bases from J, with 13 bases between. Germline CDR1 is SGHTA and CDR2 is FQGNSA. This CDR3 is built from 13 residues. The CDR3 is CASSLGGGRRAFF. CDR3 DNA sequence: TGTGCCAGCAGCTTAGGGGGCGGTCGTCGAGCTTTCTTT. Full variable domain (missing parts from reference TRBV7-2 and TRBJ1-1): GAGVSQSPSNKVTEKGKDVELRCDPISGHTALYWYRQSLGQGLEFLIYFQGNSAPDKSGLPSDRFSAERTGGSVSTLTIQRTQQEDSAVYLCASSLGGGRRAFFGQGTRLTVV.

This chain's CDR3 is CASSVGGGDYGYTF. For the CDR3, the DNA is TGTGCCAGCAGCGTAGGCGGGGGCGACTATGGCTACACCTTC. The chain uses TRBV9 and TRBJ1-2; possible D gene TRBD1, 6 bases. The V gene's germline CDR1 is SGDLS and CDR2 YYNGEE. The CDR3 length is 14 residues. V was clipped by 0 bases and J by 3 bases, with 9 bases between them.

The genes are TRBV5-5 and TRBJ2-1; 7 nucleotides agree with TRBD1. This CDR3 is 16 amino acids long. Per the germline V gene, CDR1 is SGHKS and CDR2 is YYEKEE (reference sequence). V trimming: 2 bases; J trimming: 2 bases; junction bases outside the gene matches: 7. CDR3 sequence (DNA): TGTGCCAGCAGCTTAACCGACAGGGCCCCCTACAATGAGCAGTTCTTC. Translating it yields CASSLTDRAPYNEQFF.

The CDR3 loop reads CASSPGQLYGYTF. In DNA, the CDR3 is TGTGCCAGCAGTCCCGGACAACTCTATGGCTACACCTTC. The J gene is TRBJ1-2, the V gene TRBV27; D may be TRBD1 (5 bases). Germline V lookup: CDR1 MNHEY, CDR2 SMNVEV (reference sequence). This CDR3 comprises 13 residues. Between the trimmed V and J ends, which lost 5 bases and 4 bases, there was a span of 11 bases.

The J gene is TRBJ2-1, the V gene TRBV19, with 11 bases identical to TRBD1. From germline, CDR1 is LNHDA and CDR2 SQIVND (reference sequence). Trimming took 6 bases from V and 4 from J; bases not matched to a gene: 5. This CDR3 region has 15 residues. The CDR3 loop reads CASSSGTGGYNEQFF. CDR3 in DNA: TGTGCCAGTAGCTCCGGGACAGGGGGGTACAATGAGCAGTTCTTC.

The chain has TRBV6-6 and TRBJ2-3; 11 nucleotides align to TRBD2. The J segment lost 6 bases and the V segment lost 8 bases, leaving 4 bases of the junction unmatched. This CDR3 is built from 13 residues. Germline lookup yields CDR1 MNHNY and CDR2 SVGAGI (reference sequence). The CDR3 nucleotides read TGTGCCAGCGGAACTAGCGGGAGTGATACGCAGTATTTT. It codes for CASGTSGSDTQYF.

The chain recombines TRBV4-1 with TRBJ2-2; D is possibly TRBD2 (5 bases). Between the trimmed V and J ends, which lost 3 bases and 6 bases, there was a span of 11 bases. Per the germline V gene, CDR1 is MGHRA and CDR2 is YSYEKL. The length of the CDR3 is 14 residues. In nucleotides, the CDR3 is TGCGCCAGCAGCCATGAACCTAGCCCCGGGGAGCTGTTTTTT. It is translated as CASSHEPSPGELFF.

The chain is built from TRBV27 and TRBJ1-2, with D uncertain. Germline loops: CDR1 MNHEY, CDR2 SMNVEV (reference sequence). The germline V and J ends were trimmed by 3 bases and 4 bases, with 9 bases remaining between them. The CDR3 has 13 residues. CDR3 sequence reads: CASSFRGSYGYTF. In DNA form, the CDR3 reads TGTGCCAGCAGTTTCCGGGGTTCCTATGGCTACACCTTC.

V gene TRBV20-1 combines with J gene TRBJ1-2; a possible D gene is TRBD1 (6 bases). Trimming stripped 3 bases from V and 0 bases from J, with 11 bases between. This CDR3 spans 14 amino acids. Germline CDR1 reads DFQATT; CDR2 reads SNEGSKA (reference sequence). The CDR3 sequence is CSASVAGANYGYTF. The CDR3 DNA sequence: TGCAGTGCTAGTGTCGCAGGGGCTAACTATGGCTACACCTTC.

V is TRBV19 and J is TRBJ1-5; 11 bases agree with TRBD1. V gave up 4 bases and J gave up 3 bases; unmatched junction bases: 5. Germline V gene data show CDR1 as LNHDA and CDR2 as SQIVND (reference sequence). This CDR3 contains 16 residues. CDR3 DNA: TGTGCCAGTAGTACTTGGGACAGGGGGAACAATCAGCCCCAGCATTTT. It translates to CASSTWDRGNNQPQHF.

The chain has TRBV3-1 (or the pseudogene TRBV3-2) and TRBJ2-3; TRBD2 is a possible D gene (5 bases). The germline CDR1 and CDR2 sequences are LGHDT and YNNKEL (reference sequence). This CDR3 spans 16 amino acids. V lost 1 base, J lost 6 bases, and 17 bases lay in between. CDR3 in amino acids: CASSQVAPERADTQYF. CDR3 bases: TGTGCCAGCAGCCAAGTAGCGCCAGAGAGGGCTGATACGCAGTATTTT.

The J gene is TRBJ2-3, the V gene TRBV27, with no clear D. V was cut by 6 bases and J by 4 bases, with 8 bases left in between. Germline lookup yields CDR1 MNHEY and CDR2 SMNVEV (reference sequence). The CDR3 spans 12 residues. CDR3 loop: CASSGYADTQYF. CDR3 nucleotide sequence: TGTGCCAGCAGCGGGTACGCAGATACGCAGTATTTT.